This passage covers 10 T cell receptor beta chains from one sample sequenced in a study of blood T cells in healthy people across ages. Then a second PCR, running about 7 to 11 cycles, was carried out with a sample-barcoded 5' primer and a J-beta primer mix. TCRdb re-called the 5' RACE reads with MiXCR, one entry per CDR3 protein. The sample holds roughly 1,500,000 distinct CDR3 sequences, about 32% seen once. Input material: blood. The receptors originated from a woman between 25 and 40 years old in good health.

The sample holds a few counts of this clonotype. J is TRBJ1-2 and V is TRBV9, with D tentatively TRBD1 (6 bases). The CDR3 has 15 residues. Germline V CDR1 and CDR2: SGDLS, YYNGEE. V shed 4 bases and J shed 5 bases, with 18 bases lying between them. In DNA form, the CDR3 reads TGTGCCAGCAGCTCTCTCCAGGGGTTAGAGTATGGCTACACCTTC. Translation: CASSSLQGLEYGYTF.

This clonotype was counted at least ten times. The gene calls are TRBV2 and TRBJ2-7; D is ambiguous. Trimming took 5 bases from V and 6 from J, leaving 8 bases between them. The CDR3 has 11 amino acids. The germline V gene encodes CDR1 SNHLY and CDR2 FYNNEI. The CDR3 sequence: CASSLASEQYF. The CDR3 coding sequence is TGTGCCAGCAGTTTAGCATCCGAGCAGTACTTC.

The rearrangement joins TRBV19 to TRBJ2-7, with a tentative D call TRBD1 (5 bases). CDR1 is LNHDA, CDR2 SQIVND, per germline (reference sequence). V was clipped by 3 bases and J by 4 bases, with 7 bases between them. The CDR3 length is 12 residues. CDR3 residues: CASSIKGYEQYF. CDR3 sequence (DNA): TGTGCCAGTAGTATTAAGGGGTACGAGCAGTACTTC.

About this clonotype itself: An end of the junction does not agree with germline; a read error may underlie this. The chain employs TRBV15 and TRBJ2-1; 7 bases match TRBD2. The CDR3 contains 17 residues. Germline V gives CDR1 LNHNV, CDR2 YYDKDF (reference sequence). As DNA, the CDR3 is TGTGCCACCAGCAGAACCTCCAAAGCAGCGGGACTCAATGGGCAGTTCTTC. It translates to CATSRTSKAAGLNGQFF.

Concerning this clonotype: The junction differs from germline at one of its ends, possibly a read error. The chain uses TRBV5-6 and TRBJ2-3; 12 nucleotides agree with TRBD1. This CDR3 is built from 17 residues. The germline CDR1 and CDR2 sequences are SGHDT and YYEEEE. In DNA form, the CDR3 reads TGTGCTAGCAGCCCTCGTTGGGACAGGGGGCGTCTCGATACGCAGTATTTT. This sequence encodes CASSPRWDRGRLDTQYF.

The chain joins TRBV7-8 to TRBJ1-2; D perhaps matches TRBD1 (5 bases). Germline loops: CDR1 SGHVS, CDR2 FQNEAQ. Trimming stripped 1 base from V and 6 bases from J, with 12 bases between. The CDR3 has 14 residues. DNA of the CDR3: TGTGCCAGCAGCTTAGGGGGGGGAAATAATGGCTACACCTTC. It is translated as CASSLGGGNNGYTF.

CDR3 in amino acids: CASSYGFLSPRGKGYTF. CDR3 DNA sequence: TGTGCCAGCAGTTACGGTTTCTTGAGCCCCAGAGGGAAAGGCTACACCTTC. The chain combines TRBV6-5 with TRBJ1-2; no reliable D call. The CDR3 has 17 residues. The ends were cut back, 2 bases at V and 8 bases at J, with 24 bases in the middle. Germline CDR1 is MNHEY and CDR2 is SVGAGI.

This chain connects TRBV10-2 to TRBJ2-1; perhaps TRBD1 as D (7 bases). CDR3 length: 14 residues. Germline V CDR1 and CDR2: WSHSY, SAAADI. The V and J ends lost 2 bases and 9 bases respectively, with 14 bases between them. The CDR3 region is CASSETRRDSEQFF. DNA for the CDR3: TGCGCCAGCAGTGAGACTAGGCGGGACAGTGAGCAGTTCTTC.

Only a few counts were recorded for this clonotype. The J gene is TRBJ1-6, the V gene TRBV6-5; D gene unclear. Trimming took off 2 bases at V and 10 bases at J, with 12 bases between the two ends. Per germline, CDR1 MNHEY and CDR2 SVGAGI. The CDR3 extends over 14 amino acids. CDR3 nucleotide sequence: TGTGCCAGCAGTTACAGGGAAGGAGAATCACCCCTCCACTTT. Translation gives CASSYREGESPLHF.

The chain uses TRBV10-3 and TRBJ2-2; 7 bases align to TRBD2. The germline V gene has CDR1 ENHRY and CDR2 SYGVKD. Losses at the gene ends were 10 bases for V and 4 bases for J; bases not matched to a gene: 9. CDR3 length equals 14 residues. CDR3 bases: TGTGCCACTGCGGGGGAGTTCCGCACCGGGGAGCTGTTTTTT. Residues: CATAGEFRTGELFF.